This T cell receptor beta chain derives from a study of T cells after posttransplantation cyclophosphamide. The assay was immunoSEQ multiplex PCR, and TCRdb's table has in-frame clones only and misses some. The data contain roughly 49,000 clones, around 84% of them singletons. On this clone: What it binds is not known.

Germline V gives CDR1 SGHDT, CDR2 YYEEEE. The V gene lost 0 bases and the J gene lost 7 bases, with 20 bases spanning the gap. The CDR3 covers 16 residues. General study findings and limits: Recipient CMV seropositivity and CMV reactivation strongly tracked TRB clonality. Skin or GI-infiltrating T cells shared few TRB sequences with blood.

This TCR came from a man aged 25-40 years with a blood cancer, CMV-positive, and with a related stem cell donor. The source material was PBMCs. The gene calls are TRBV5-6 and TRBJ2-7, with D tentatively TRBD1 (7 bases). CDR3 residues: CASSLAEEGGAGEQYF. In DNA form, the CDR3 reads TGTGCCAGCAGCTTGGCCGAGGAAGGGGGCGCGGGGGAGCAGTACTTC.